A selection of T cell receptor beta chains follows, all from one sample in a study of blood T cell repertoires in COVID-19. Generated by immunoSEQ multiplex PCR, the TCRdb table keeps only in-frame clones and is missing some. Of 87,000 or so clones detected, about nine tenths appear once; the ten largest clones hold over 6.5%. The sequenced sample consisted of peripheral blood. The receptors originated from a man younger than 30 with COVID-19, enrolled during active disease. Each CDR3 is given with its conserved first and last residue. A D gene is named only where the DNA matches it firmly. Size values are once, few and many counts, or a class for expanded clones, and some rows have none.

v_call	clone_size	j_call	d_call	cdr3_length	cdr3_aa	cdr3_nt
TRBV6-2/TRBV6-3	-	TRBJ2-1	-	13	CASSYSRNNEQFF	TGTGCCAGCAGTTACTCGCGGAACAATGAGCAGTTCTTC
TRBV30	-	TRBJ1-2	-	17	CAWRALGQVEVNYGYTF	TGTGCCTGGAGGGCCCTTGGGCAGGTGGAAGTTAACTATGGCTACACCTTC
TRBV28	-	TRBJ2-2	TRBD1	16	CASTSLGTEGSGELFF	TGTGCCAGCACCTCCTTGGGGACAGAGGGTAGCGGGGAGCTGTTTTTT
TRBV5-5	few	TRBJ2-7	TRBD2	14	CASSPTSGTSEQYF	TGTGCCAGCAGCCCGACTAGCGGGACTAGCGAGCAGTACTTC
TRBV7-6	-	TRBJ2-3	-	15	CASSLAGGKVNTQYF	TGTGCCAGCAGCTTAGCTGGCGGGAAGGTAAATACGCAGTATTTT
TRBV10-3	-	TRBJ2-2	-	14	CAISARSNTGELFF	TGTGCCATCTCCGCGCGGTCGAACACCGGGGAGCTGTTTTTT
TRBV5-1	-	TRBJ1-6	-	13	CASSYSYNSPLHF	TGCGCCAGCAGCTACAGCTATAATTCACCCCTCCACTTT
TRBV5-8	-	TRBJ1-4	-	12	CASSLAGEKLFF	TGTGCCAGCAGCTTGGCGGGTGAAAAACTGTTTTTT
TRBV19	-	TRBJ2-1	TRBD1	18	CASSIDLWGTGVRGEQFF	TGTGCCAGTAGTATAGATCTATGGGGGACAGGGGTACGAGGTGAGCAGTTCTTC
TRBV7-2	-	TRBJ2-7	TRBD2	16	CASSRGTSGTSYEQYF	TGTGCCAGCAGCAGAGGGACTAGCGGGACCTCCTACGAGCAGTACTTC
TRBV7-8	-	TRBJ2-7	-	13	CASSLVQRYEQYF	TGTGCCAGCAGCTTAGTTCAGCGATACGAGCAGTACTTC
TRBV10-3	-	TRBJ2-6	-	20	CAISEVWTVGATSGANVLTF	TGTGCCATCAGCGAGGTCTGGACGGTGGGGGCCACCTCTGGGGCCAACGTCCTGACTTTC
TRBV25-1	-	TRBJ2-7	TRBD1	13	CASSGGLGTGEYF	TGTGCCAGCAGTGGGGGTCTAGGGACAGGGGAATACTTC
TRBV2	-	TRBJ2-2	TRBD2	16	CASLRLAGTNTGELFF	TGTGCCAGCCTCCGACTAGCGGGGACTAACACCGGGGAGCTGTTTTTT
TRBV7-8	-	TRBJ1-1	-	15	CASSLAGGGNTEAFF	TGTGCCAGCAGCTTAGCTGGGGGAGGCAACACTGAAGCTTTCTTT
TRBV28	-	TRBJ2-2	TRBD1	16	CASSPGDRGNTGELFF	TGTGCCAGCAGTCCGGGGGACAGGGGGAACACCGGGGAGCTGTTTTTT
TRBV6-2/TRBV6-3	-	TRBJ2-7	-	16	CASSYPDQGLYYEQYF	TGTGCCAGCAGTTACCCAGATCAGGGGCTGTACTACGAGCAGTACTTC
TRBV4-3	-	TRBJ1-3	TRBD1	15	CASSQGQGAGNTIYF	TGCGCCAGCAGCCAAGGACAGGGGGCTGGAAACACCATATATTTT
TRBV7-9	-	TRBJ1-1	-	14	CASKFGKESTEAFF	TGTGCCAGCAAGTTCGGGAAGGAGAGTACTGAAGCTTTCTTT
TRBV5-4	-	TRBJ2-1	TRBD1	15	CASSPDRGSYNEQFF	TGTGCCAGCAGCCCCGACAGGGGGTCCTACAATGAGCAGTTCTTC
TRBV28	-	TRBJ2-7	-	15	CASSPRTGTTYEQYF	TGTGCCAGCAGTCCCCGGACTGGAACTACCTACGAGCAGTACTTC
TRBV7-7	-	TRBJ2-5	-	13	CASSRLVWETQYF	TGTGCCAGCAGCCGACTAGTTTGGGAGACCCAGTACTTC
TRBV27	-	TRBJ1-2	TRBD1	14	CASSLGGTGLGYTF	TGTGCCAGCAGTTTGGGTGGGACAGGGCTCGGCTACACCTTC
TRBV9	-	TRBJ1-3	-	16	CASSPPAGISGNTIYF	TGTGCCAGCAGCCCCCCGGCCGGGATCTCTGGAAACACCATATATTTT
TRBV5-1	-	TRBJ2-2	-	15	CASRDGTLNTGELFF	TGCGCCAGCCGGGACGGGACATTGAACACCGGGGAGCTGTTTTTT
TRBV4-1	-	TRBJ2-7	TRBD2	17	CASSPVLTGTSGYEQYF	TGCGCCAGCAGCCCCGTGTTAACCGGGACTAGCGGCTACGAGCAGTACTTC
TRBV14	-	TRBJ1-2	TRBD1	14	CASSFGQATAGYTF	TGTGCCAGCAGCTTTGGACAGGCAACCGCGGGCTACACCTTC
TRBV24-1	-	TRBJ2-3	-	15	CATSDFRLGADTQYF	TGTGCCACCAGTGATTTTCGCCTGGGAGCCGATACGCAGTATTTT
TRBV11-2	-	TRBJ2-1	TRBD2	17	CASSPEGGRAGGPSDFF	TGTGCCAGCAGCCCAGAGGGGGGCCGTGCGGGAGGGCCCTCGGACTTCTTC
TRBV19	-	TRBJ2-6	-	19	CASSGPLRGLPSGANVLTF	TGTGCCAGTAGTGGGCCTTTGCGGGGCCTTCCCTCTGGGGCCAACGTCCTGACTTTC
TRBV6-5	-	TRBJ2-1	-	13	CASSYSGAGGQFF	TGTGCCAGCAGTTACTCAGGGGCCGGGGGGCAGTTCTTC
TRBV28	-	TRBJ1-6	-	15	CASSFFGELNSPLHF	TGTGCCAGCAGTTTTTTCGGAGAACTTAATTCACCCCTCCACTTT
TRBV2	-	TRBJ2-1	TRBD1	15	CASSELGQEYNEQFF	TGTGCCAGCAGTGAATTGGGACAGGAGTACAATGAGCAGTTCTTC
TRBV5-5	few	TRBJ2-7	TRBD2	15	CASSQSGTGSYEQYF	TGTGCCAGCAGCCAGAGCGGGACTGGCTCCTACGAGCAGTACTTC
TRBV5-1	-	TRBJ2-3	-	13	CASSRQGGDTQYF	TGCGCCAGCAGCCGCCAGGGTGGTGATACGCAGTATTTT
TRBV7-3	once	TRBJ2-6	-	16	CASSFSGNSGANVLTF	TGTGCCAGCAGCTTCTCAGGGAACTCTGGGGCCAACGTCCTGACTTTC
TRBV11-2	-	TRBJ2-7	TRBD1	15	CASSTRDRPTYEQYF	TGTGCCAGCTCGACTCGGGACAGGCCAACCTACGAGCAGTACTTC
TRBV13	-	TRBJ2-4	-	12	CASSRKGDIQYF	TGTGCCAGCAGCCGTAAGGGAGACATTCAGTACTTC
TRBV6-6	-	TRBJ2-2	-	16	CASSRMTGVNTGELFF	TGTGCCAGCAGTCGAATGACAGGCGTAAACACCGGGGAGCTGTTTTTT
TRBV10-2	once	TRBJ2-7	-	13	CASSDRGTYEQYF	TGCGCCAGCAGTGACAGGGGTACCTACGAGCAGTACTTC
TRBV6-5	-	TRBJ1-3	-	15	CASSYSRGSGNTIYF	TGTGCCAGCAGTTACTCAAGGGGGTCTGGAAACACCATATATTTT
TRBV30	-	TRBJ1-5	-	14	CAWSVAGGHQPQHF	TGTGCCTGGAGTGTAGCGGGGGGCCATCAGCCCCAGCATTTT
TRBV29-1	-	TRBJ2-3	TRBD1	13	CSVRQGGTDTQYF	TGCAGCGTTCGCCAGGGGGGCACAGATACGCAGTATTTT
TRBV18	-	TRBJ2-5	-	15	CASSPIVQAQETQYF	TGTGCCAGCTCACCAATAGTACAGGCGCAAGAGACCCAGTACTTC
TRBV29-1	once	TRBJ1-1	-	11	CSVEQGSEAFF	TGCAGCGTCGAACAGGGATCTGAAGCTTTCTTT
TRBV29-1	-	TRBJ2-2	-	13	CSVVRVGTGELFF	TGCAGCGTTGTGAGGGTAGGAACCGGGGAGCTGTTTTTT
TRBV7-2	-	TRBJ1-2	TRBD1	19	CASSPNGTAQWRANYGYTF	TGTGCCAGCAGCCCAAACGGGACAGCTCAGTGGAGGGCTAACTATGGCTACACCTTC
TRBV28	-	TRBJ2-5	TRBD1	16	CASSSGTGVFQETQYF	TGTGCCAGCAGTTCCGGGACAGGTGTTTTTCAAGAGACCCAGTACTTC
TRBV28	-	TRBJ1-3	TRBD1	15	CASRAGTGSGNTIYF	TGTGCCAGCAGGGCCGGGACAGGCTCTGGAAACACCATATATTTT
TRBV5-4	-	TRBJ2-7	-	16	CASSRLGRPTTYEQYF	TGTGCCAGCAGCCGCCTAGGCAGGCCGACTACCTACGAGCAGTACTTC